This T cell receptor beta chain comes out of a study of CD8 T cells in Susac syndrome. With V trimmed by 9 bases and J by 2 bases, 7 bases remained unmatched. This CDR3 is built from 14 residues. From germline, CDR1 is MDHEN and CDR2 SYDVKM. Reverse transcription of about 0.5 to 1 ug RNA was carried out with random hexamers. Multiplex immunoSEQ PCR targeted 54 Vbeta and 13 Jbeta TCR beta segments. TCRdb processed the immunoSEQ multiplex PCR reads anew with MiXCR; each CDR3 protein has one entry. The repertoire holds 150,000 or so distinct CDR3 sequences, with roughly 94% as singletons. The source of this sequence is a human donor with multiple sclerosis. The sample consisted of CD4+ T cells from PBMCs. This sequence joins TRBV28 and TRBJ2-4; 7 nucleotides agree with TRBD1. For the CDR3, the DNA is TGTGCCAGTTCACAGGGGACCTCCAAAAACATTCAGTACTTC. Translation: CASSQGTSKNIQYF.